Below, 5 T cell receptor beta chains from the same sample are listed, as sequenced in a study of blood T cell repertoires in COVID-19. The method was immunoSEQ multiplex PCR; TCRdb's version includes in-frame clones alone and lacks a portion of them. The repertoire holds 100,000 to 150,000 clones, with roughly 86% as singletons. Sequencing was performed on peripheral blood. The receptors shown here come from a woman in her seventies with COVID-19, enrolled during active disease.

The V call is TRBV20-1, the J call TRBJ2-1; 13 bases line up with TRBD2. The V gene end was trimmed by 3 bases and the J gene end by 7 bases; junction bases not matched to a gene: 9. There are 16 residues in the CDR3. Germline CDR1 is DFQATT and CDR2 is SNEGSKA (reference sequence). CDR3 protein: CSASRLAGGIPNEQFF. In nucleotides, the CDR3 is TGCAGTGCTAGTAGACTAGCGGGGGGTATACCGAATGAGCAGTTCTTC.

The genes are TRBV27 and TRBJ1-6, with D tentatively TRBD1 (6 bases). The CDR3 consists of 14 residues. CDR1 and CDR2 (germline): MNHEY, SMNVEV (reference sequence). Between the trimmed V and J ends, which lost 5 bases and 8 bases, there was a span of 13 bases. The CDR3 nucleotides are TGTGCCAGCAGTCCGTCCGGGGGGCATTCACCCCTCCACTTT. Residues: CASSPSGGHSPLHF.

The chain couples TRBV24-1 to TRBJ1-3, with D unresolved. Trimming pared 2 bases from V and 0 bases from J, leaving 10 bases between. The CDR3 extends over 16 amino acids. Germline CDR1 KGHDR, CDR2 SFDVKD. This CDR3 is CATSDSEGRSGNTIYF. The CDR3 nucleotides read TGTGCCACCAGTGATTCTGAGGGCCGCTCTGGAAACACCATATATTTT.

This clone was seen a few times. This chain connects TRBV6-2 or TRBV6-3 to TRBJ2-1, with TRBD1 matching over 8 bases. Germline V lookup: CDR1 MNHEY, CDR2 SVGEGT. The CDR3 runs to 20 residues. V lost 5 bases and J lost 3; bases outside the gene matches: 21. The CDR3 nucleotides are TGTGCCAGCAGTAACTTAGTCCCAACCCGGGACAGGTTACTCTACAATGAGCAGTTCTTC. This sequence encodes CASSNLVPTRDRLLYNEQFF.

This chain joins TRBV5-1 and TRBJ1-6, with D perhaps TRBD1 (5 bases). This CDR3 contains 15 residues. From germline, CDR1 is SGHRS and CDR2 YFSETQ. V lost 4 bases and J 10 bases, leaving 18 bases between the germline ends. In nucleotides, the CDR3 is TGCGCCAGCAGCCTCGACAGTCCCCAACGGTCACCCCTCCACTTT. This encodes CASSLDSPQRSPLHF.